The 12 T cell receptor beta chains given below trace back to one sample, sequenced in a study of CD8+CD57+ T cells in acquired aplastic anemia. According to the study, genomic DNA was the template for TCR beta VDJ and CDR3 profiling. TCRdb called the reads again in MiXCR, with one record for every CDR3 protein. The sample shows about 260,000 distinct CDR3 sequences, 82% of them seen only once. Patients selected for sequencing had displayed CD8+CD57+ cell expansion by flow cytometry. Sequenced material: sorted CD4+, CD8+, or CD8+CD57+ T cells (not recorded which) from PBMCs. The origin of the receptors is a human donor with aplastic anemia.

On this clonotype: At one boundary the junction diverges from the germline segment, which might be a read error. The chain combines TRBV7-9 with TRBJ2-5; 10 bases are a match to TRBD1. The CDR3 runs to 14 residues. Looked up from germline, CDR1 is SEHNR and CDR2 is FQNEAQ (reference sequence). The CDR3 coding sequence is TGTGCCGGACAGGGGGGTAGGGAGCAAGAGACCTTGGACTTC. It codes for CAGQGGREQETLDF.

Points on this clonotype: The junction shows a germline mismatch at one end, possibly a read error. V usage is TRBV7-2 and J usage is TRBJ2-7; maybe TRBD2 (7 bases). CDR3 size: 14 residues. Germline-derived CDR1 and CDR2 are SGHTA and FQGNSA. The CDR3 is CATSGGGVPYEQYF. CDR3 DNA: TGTGCCACCAGCGGCGGGGGCGTTCCCTACGAGCAGTACTTC. The entire variable domain, with the rest obtained from reference TRBV7-2 and TRBJ2-7, is as follows: GAGVSQSPSNKVTEKGKDVELRCDPISGHTALYWYRQSLGQGLEFLIYFQGNSAPDKSGLPSDRFSAERTGGSVSTLTIQRTQQEDSAVYLCATSGGGVPYEQYFGPGTRLTVT.

Remarks on this clonotype: One end of the junction is discordant with germline, which a read error may explain. This sequence joins TRBV9 and TRBJ2-5, with D tentatively TRBD2 (5 bases). The germline gives CDR1 SGDLS, CDR2 YYNGEE. CDR3 length equals 14 residues. The DNA of the CDR3 is TGTGCCAGCAGCGGAGGGTCAGATACGCAGTATCAGGACTTC. Its translation is CASSGGSDTQYQDF.

The chain employs TRBV11-3 and TRBJ1-1; possibly TRBD1 for D (6 bases). The V and J ends lost 5 bases and 1 base respectively, with 14 bases between them. The CDR3 has 15 amino acids. CDR1 SGHNT and CDR2 YENEEA come from the germline V gene. This CDR3 reads CASSAEVTGNTEAFF. CDR3 DNA: TGTGCCAGCAGCGCAGAGGTGACAGGGAACACTGAAGCTTTCTTT.

The chain combines TRBV7-9 with TRBJ2-2; 7 positions agree with TRBD2. V was pared by 3 bases and J by 15 bases, with 16 bases of the junction left unmatched. The germline CDR1 and CDR2 sequences are SEHNR and FQNEAQ (reference sequence). The CDR3 contains 15 residues. The CDR3 DNA reads as TGTGCCAGCAGCTTTCAAAGAAGTGGGGGGGGGGATGTGTTTTTT. Translated, it gives CASSFQRSGGGDVFF.

In regard to this clonotype: The junction and the germline gene differ at one end; a read error may be behind it. The rearrangement uses TRBV20-1 and TRBJ2-5; 11 positions match TRBD2. This CDR3 is built from 11 residues. Germline CDR1 is DFQATT and CDR2 is SNEGSKA (reference sequence). CDR3 DNA: TGCAGTGCTAACGGACTAGCGGGCCACAACTTC. This encodes CSANGLAGHNF.

In the case of this clonotype: The junction differs from germline at one of its ends, possibly a read error. The V call is TRBV7-3, the J call TRBJ2-2; possible D gene TRBD2, 8 bases. CDR1 is SGHTA and CDR2 is FQGTGA in the germline V gene. This CDR3 is built from 15 residues. CDR3: CASSLPGGGTGEVFF. CDR3 nucleotides: TGTGCCAGCAGCTTACCGGGAGGGGGCACCGGGGAGGTGTTTTTT. The full variable domain, in which reference TRBV7-3 and TRBJ2-2 provide the parts outside the CDR3, is GAGVSQTPSNKVTEKGKYVELRCDPISGHTALYWYRQSLGQGPEFLIYFQGTGAADDSGLPNDRFFAVRPEGSVSTLKIQRTERGDSAVYLCASSLPGGGTGEVFFGEGSRLTVL.

On this clonotype itself: One end of the junction is discordant with germline, which a read error may explain. The gene calls are TRBV11-3 and TRBJ2-5; possibly TRBD1 or TRBD2 for D (5 bases each). Germline V CDR1 and CDR2: SGHNT, YENEEA. This CDR3 spans 12 amino acids. For the CDR3, the DNA is TGTGCCGGACACGGAGCTAGGGAGACCAAGTACTTC. Translating gives CAGHGARETKYF.

This clonotype appeared once. This likely comes from a read error, as the CDR3 has no conserved phenylalanine or tryptophan at its end. The limits of the CDR3 on the DNA are not certain, so only TCRdb's listed CDR3 is given. The genes are TRBV2 and TRBJ1-5. The CDR3 is 14 residues long, ends included. Looked up from germline, CDR1 is SNHLY and CDR2 is FYNNEI. The CDR3 here is CASSEAYIHEPLLC.

This clonotype has just one count. No conserved phenylalanine or tryptophan ends this CDR3, so it is likely a read error. It is unclear where the CDR3 begins or ends on the DNA, so no DNA is shown, and the CDR3 is as TCRdb lists it. The chain combines TRBV7-6 with TRBJ2-1; the table's D call, TRBD1, was not checked against the DNA. The CDR3 totals 13 residues, both ends included. CDR1 is SGHVS and CDR2 is FNYEAQ in the germline V gene. CDR3 loop: CASSLGGCLLEFA.

This chain links TRBV5-4 with TRBJ1-4, with D tentatively TRBD1 (6 bases). The germline V and J ends were trimmed by 0 bases and 5 bases, with 11 bases remaining between them. CDR1 is SGHNT, CDR2 YYREEE, per germline (reference sequence). CDR3 size: 15 residues. In nucleotides, the CDR3 is TGTGCCAGCAGCTTGGCCGGACAGCCCAATGAAAAACTGTTTTTT. It encodes CASSLAGQPNEKLFF.

This chain connects TRBV7-6 to TRBJ2-3, with 7 bases that match TRBD2. Germline CDR1 reads SGHVS; CDR2 reads FNYEAQ. The CDR3 runs 14 residues. Trimming took 5 bases from V and 2 from J; bases not matched to a gene: 4. The CDR3 coding sequence is TGTGCCAGCAGCAAGCGGGAATTCACAGATACGCAGTATTTT. Translating gives CASSKREFTDTQYF.